A single T cell receptor beta chain is shown here with its context. These data are taken from a study of T-cell memory formation after mild COVID-19. MiXCR, applied by TCRdb to the 5' RACE reads, yields one record per CDR3 protein. The profile shows about 410,000 distinct CDR3 sequences, about a sixth of them singletons. V lost 0 bases and J 1 base, leaving 5 bases between the germline ends. The CDR3 is 14 residues long. CDR1 is KGHSH, CDR2 LQKENI, per germline. The receptor was derived from a man aged 18 to 29 who had mild COVID-19 (a few samples of this study predate the infection). Cell type and time point are not known. Sequenced input: PBMCs or a T cell subset sorted from them (not recorded which). The chain uses TRBV18 and TRBJ2-3, with D unclear. CDR3 sequence reads: CASSPPSGTDTQYF. CDR3 bases: TGTGCCAGCTCACCACCGTCCGGCACAGATACGCAGTATTTT.